The T cell receptor beta chain described here comes from a study of shared T cell receptors in the human thymus. Assay: immunoSEQ multiplex PCR; the TCRdb copy retains only in-frame clones and omits some. In the table there are about 610,000 clones, approximately 90% of which are singletons. This CDR3 is 14 amino acids long. The germline V gene encodes CDR1 MNHEY and CDR2 SMNVEV (reference sequence). Trimming at V came to 7 bases and at J to 2 bases, leaving 8 bases not matched to a gene. The sample was also reused in another study, on human thymus T cells. That report adds: Resections from corrective heart surgery supplied the thymus tissue. Thymic and blood repertoires seemed to favor certain V and J genes.

Material: thymocytes. This clonotype was obtained from a boy less than two years old with a congenital heart defect. The chain employs TRBV27 and TRBJ2-7; 7 nucleotides match TRBD2. CDR3 nucleotide sequence: TGTGCCAGCAACGCCTCTCGGGGGGCCTACGAGCAGTACTTC. Translation: CASNASRGAYEQYF.